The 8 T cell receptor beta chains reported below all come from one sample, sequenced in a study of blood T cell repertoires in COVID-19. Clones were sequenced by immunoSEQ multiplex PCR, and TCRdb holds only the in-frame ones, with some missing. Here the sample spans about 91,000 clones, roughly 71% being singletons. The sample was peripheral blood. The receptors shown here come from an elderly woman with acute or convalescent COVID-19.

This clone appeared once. This chain's CDR3 is CASSTVRMSNQPQHF. Here the CDR3 DNA reads TGTGCCAGTAGTACCGTTCGTATGAGCAATCAGCCCCAGCATTTT. The J gene is TRBJ1-5, the V gene TRBV19; no reliable D call. V was clipped by 4 bases and J by 1 base, with 11 bases between them. Germline V gene sequence: CDR1 LNHDA, CDR2 SQIVND (reference sequence). CDR3 length equals 15 residues.

In nucleotides, the CDR3 is TGTGCCAGCAGTTACTTGGGGGAGGGAAGCAATCAGCCCCAGCATTTT. Translated: CASSYLGEGSNQPQHF. The chain links TRBV6-2 or TRBV6-3 to TRBJ1-5, with D perhaps TRBD1 (5 bases). The CDR3 has 16 amino acids. Trimming removed 1 base at V and 1 base at J, with 11 bases between. CDR1 is MNHEY and CDR2 is SVGEGT in the germline V gene.

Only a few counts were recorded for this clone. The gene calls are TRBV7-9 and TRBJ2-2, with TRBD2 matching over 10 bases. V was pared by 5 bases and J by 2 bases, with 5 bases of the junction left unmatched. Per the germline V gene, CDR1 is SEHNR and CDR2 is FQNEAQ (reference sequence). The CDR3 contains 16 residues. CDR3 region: CASSPRLAGNTGELFF. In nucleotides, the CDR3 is TGTGCCAGCAGCCCGAGACTAGCGGGCAACACCGGGGAGCTGTTTTTT.

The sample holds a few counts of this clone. CDR3 amino acids: CASSHGRGARETQYF. The CDR3 DNA follows: TGTGCCAGCAGCCACGGCAGGGGAGCGCGAGAGACCCAGTACTTC. This rearrangement joins TRBV3-1 (or the pseudogene TRBV3-2) to TRBJ2-5; possibly TRBD1 for D (6 bases). CDR3 length: 15 amino acids. V shed 3 bases and J shed 4 bases, with 15 bases lying between them. Germline CDR1 and CDR2: LGHDT and YNNKEL (reference sequence).

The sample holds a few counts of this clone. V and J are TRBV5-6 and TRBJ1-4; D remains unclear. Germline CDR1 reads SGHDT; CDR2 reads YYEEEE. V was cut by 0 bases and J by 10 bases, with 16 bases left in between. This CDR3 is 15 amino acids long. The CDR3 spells CASSLATGRAGKLFF. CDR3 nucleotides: TGTGCCAGCAGCTTGGCTACGGGGAGAGCCGGAAAACTGTTTTTT.

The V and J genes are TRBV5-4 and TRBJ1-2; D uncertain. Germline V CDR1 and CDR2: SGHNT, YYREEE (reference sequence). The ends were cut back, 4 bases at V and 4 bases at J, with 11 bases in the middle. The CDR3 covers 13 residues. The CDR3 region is CASSASDFYGYTF. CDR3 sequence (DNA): TGTGCCAGCAGCGCGAGCGATTTCTATGGCTACACCTTC.

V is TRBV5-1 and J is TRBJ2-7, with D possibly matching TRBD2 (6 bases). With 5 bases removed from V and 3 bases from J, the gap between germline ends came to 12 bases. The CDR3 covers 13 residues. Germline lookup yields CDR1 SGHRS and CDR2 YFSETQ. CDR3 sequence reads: CASRGEEIYEQYF. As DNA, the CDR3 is TGCGCCAGCAGGGGGGAGGAGATCTACGAGCAGTACTTC.

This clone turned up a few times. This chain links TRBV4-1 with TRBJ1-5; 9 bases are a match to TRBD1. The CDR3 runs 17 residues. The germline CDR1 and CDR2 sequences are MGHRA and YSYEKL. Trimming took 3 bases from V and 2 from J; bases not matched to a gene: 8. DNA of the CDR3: TGCGCCAGCAGCCACAGCACAGGACAGGGGCGCAATCAGCCCCAGCATTTT. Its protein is CASSHSTGQGRNQPQHF.